This TCR beta chain comes out of a study of shared clonotypes between healthy human individuals. This clone was seen only once. Germline CDR1 LGHNT, CDR2 FRNRAP. This CDR3 has 16 residues. With 0 bases removed from V and 7 bases from J, the gap between germline ends came to 18 bases. Every subset had its genomic DNA shared out evenly among several immunoSEQ plates. It was approximately 280 ng DNA, 25,000 to 35,000 T cell genomes, that went into each replicate PCR of unsorted PBMC. Sequenced by immunoSEQ multiplex PCR; TCRdb stores in-frame clones only, minus some. The table lists hundreds of thousands of clones, 75% to 85% of them singletons.

This TCR derives from a woman between 40 and 50 years old in good health. Some clones in this sample may be carry-over from other donors' samples. The J gene is TRBJ1-2, the V gene TRBV12-5; D is ambiguous. The sequenced sample was PBMCs. CDR3 sequence (DNA): TGTGCTAGTGGTTTGGTCTCTGGGGAATTCAAATCTGGCTACACCTTC. Protein: CASGLVSGEFKSGYTF.